These T cell receptor beta chains were read from a single sample in a study of blood T cell repertoires in COVID-19. Repertoires were generated with immunoSEQ multiplex PCR, while TCRdb's copy carries only in-frame clones and drops some. The sample consists of around 150,000 clones, roughly 87% of them appearing once. The sequencing input was PBMCs or T cells enriched from blood (not recorded which). The origin of the receptors is a man over 45 who had recovered from COVID-19. Both conserved end residues are part of each CDR3. A D gene is named only where the DNA matches it firmly. Expanded clones get a size class; other rows say once, few or many, or leave the size out.

j_call | clone_size | d_call | v_call | cdr3_aa | cdr3_nt
TRBJ2-1 | - | - | TRBV7-9 | CASSLSGPNEQFF | TGTGCCAGCAGCTTATCTGGGCCCAATGAGCAGTTCTTC
TRBJ2-1 | - | TRBD1 | TRBV18 | CASSHRDRVINEQFF | TGTGCCAGCTCTCATCGGGACAGGGTGATCAATGAGCAGTTCTTC
TRBJ2-2 | once | - | TRBV30 | CAWSGSFGSSTGELFF | TGTGCCTGGAGTGGATCATTCGGGTCTTCCACCGGGGAGCTGTTTTTT
TRBJ1-1 | - | - | TRBV7-3 | CASSKTDGGTEAFF | TGTGCCAGCAGCAAAACGGACGGAGGCACTGAAGCTTTCTTT
TRBJ2-7 | - | TRBD2 | TRBV27 | CASSFQGAGGQTYEQYF | TGTGCCAGCAGTTTCCAAGGAGCGGGGGGACAAACCTACGAGCAGTACTTC
TRBJ2-7 | - | - | TRBV6-5 | CASSRGRSSYEQYF | TGTGCCAGCAGCCGAGGGAGGAGCTCCTACGAGCAGTACTTC
TRBJ2-5 | - | - | TRBV12-3/TRBV12-4 | CASRGWEETQYF | TGTGCCAGCAGAGGATGGGAGGAGACCCAGTACTTC
TRBJ1-6 | - | - | TRBV2 | CASSPQDISSYNSPLHF | TGTGCCAGCAGCCCGCAAGACATAAGCTCCTATAATTCACCCCTCCACTTT
TRBJ2-1 | - | - | TRBV24-1 | CATSDPGSGGNEQFF | TGTGCCACCAGTGACCCCGGTTCTGGAGGCAATGAGCAGTTCTTC
TRBJ2-4 | - | - | TRBV2 | CASSDRAGLSSKNIQYF | TGTGCCAGCAGTGATAGGGCGGGGTTGTCCTCCAAAAACATTCAGTACTTC
TRBJ1-1 | - | - | TRBV5-8 | CASSLGLWGDTEAFF | TGTGCCAGCAGCTTGGGTCTGTGGGGGGACACTGAAGCTTTCTTT
TRBJ1-5 | few | - | TRBV27 | CASSLWGRDQPQHF | TGTGCCAGCAGTTTATGGGGCAGAGATCAGCCCCAGCATTTT
TRBJ1-3 | - | TRBD1 | TRBV30 | CAWSLQGARGNTIYF | TGTGCCTGGAGCCTACAGGGGGCGCGAGGAAACACCATATATTTT
TRBJ2-3 | - | TRBD2 | TRBV19 | CASCSGGSSTDTQYF | TGTGCCAGTTGTAGCGGGGGGAGCAGCACAGATACGCAGTATTTT
TRBJ2-1 | - | - | TRBV30 | CAWSTQSSSYNEQFF | TGTGCCTGGAGTACCCAGTCAAGCTCCTACAATGAGCAGTTCTTC
TRBJ1-5 | once | - | TRBV19 | CASSYQGIGNQPQHF | TGTGCCAGTTCCTACCAGGGCATTGGCAATCAGCCCCAGCATTTT
TRBJ2-1 | - | TRBD2 | TRBV6-6 | CASRDGTSSVF | TGTGCCAGCAGAGACGGGACTAGTAGTGTCTTC
TRBJ1-1 | - | TRBD1 | TRBV10-1 | CASRDRVGTEAFF | TGCGCCAGCAGGGACAGGGTGGGCACTGAAGCTTTCTTT
TRBJ2-7 | - | - | TRBV3-1/TRBV3-2 | CASSQRGYEQYF | TGTGCCAGCAGCCAGAGGGGGTACGAGCAGTACTTC
TRBJ2-2 | - | - | TRBV12-3/TRBV12-4 | CASSRGEPGELFF | TGTGCCAGCAGTCGGGGAGAGCCGGGGGAGCTGTTTTTT
TRBJ2-2 | - | TRBD2 | TRBV6-5 | CASRTSGIGELFF | TGTGCCAGCAGGACTAGCGGAATCGGGGAGCTGTTTTTT
TRBJ2-5 | - | TRBD2 | TRBV6-5 | CASSYSGRGGQETQYF | TGTGCCAGCAGTTACTCTGGGCGGGGGGGCCAAGAGACCCAGTACTTC
TRBJ2-7 | - | TRBD1 | TRBV28 | CASRTRQGTYEQYF | TGTGCCAGCCGCACCAGACAGGGGACCTACGAGCAGTACTTC
TRBJ1-3 | - | - | TRBV27 | CASSRRLTGTGGNTIYF | TGTGCCAGCAGTCGACGCCTAACAGGGACGGGGGGAAACACCATATATTTT